These 12 T cell receptor beta chains originate from one sample sequenced in a study of T cell responses to AZD1222 COVID-19 vaccine. TCRdb keeps only in-frame clones here, not all; method: immunoSEQ multiplex PCR. The sample records more than 100,000 clones, over 85% being singletons. The input for sequencing was peripheral blood, taken on day 0 of AZD1222 vaccination. These receptor sequences come from an adult in good health.

The chain employs TRBV2 and TRBJ2-1; a weak D match, TRBD1 (5 bases). The CDR3 is 12 residues long. V dropped 5 bases and J dropped 12 bases, with 14 bases sitting between them. From germline, CDR1 is SNHLY and CDR2 FYNNEI. The CDR3 protein is CASSSTGFRQFF. As DNA, the CDR3 is TGTGCCAGCAGTTCTACAGGATTCAGGCAGTTCTTC.

This CDR3 reads CASSLDRGYYGYTF. The CDR3, as DNA: TGCGCCAGCAGCTTGGATCGGGGATACTATGGCTACACCTTC. The chain couples TRBV5-1 to TRBJ1-2, with D hard to call. V shed 0 bases and J shed 3 bases, with 9 bases lying between them. The CDR3 contains 14 residues. Germline CDR1 reads SGHRS; CDR2 reads YFSETQ. Looking up the rest from reference TRBV5-1 and TRBJ1-2 gives the full variable domain: KAGVTQTPRYLIKTRGQQVTLSCSPISGHRSVSWYQQTPGQGLQFLFEYFSETQRNKGNFPGRFSGRQFSNSRSEMNVSTLELGDSALYLCASSLDRGYYGYTFGSGTRLTVV.

This clone was seen a handful of times. V usage is TRBV28 and J usage is TRBJ2-7; no firm D call. Trimming shortened V by 6 bases and J by 0 bases, and 12 bases separated the two germline ends. Germline-derived CDR1 and CDR2 are MDHEN and SYDVKM. The CDR3 is made up of 14 amino acids. This CDR3 reads CASSRTVSSYEQYF. CDR3 DNA sequence: TGTGCCAGCAGCAGGACGGTGAGCTCCTACGAGCAGTACTTC.

This clone is labeled medium-sized. In DNA, the CDR3 is TGTGCCAGCAAGGGTCAGCAAAACACTGAAGCTTTCTTT. This translates into CASKGQQNTEAFF. The V and J genes are TRBV2 and TRBJ1-1; D gene uncertain. The V end was cut by 7 bases, the J end by 2 bases, with 11 bases between. CDR1 is SNHLY and CDR2 is FYNNEI in the germline V gene. This CDR3 has 13 amino acids.

The V and J genes are TRBV5-4 and TRBJ2-2; a possible D gene is TRBD1 (5 bases). Trimming pared 0 bases from V and 4 bases from J, leaving 13 bases between. The CDR3 runs 16 residues. Germline CDR1 SGHNT, CDR2 YYREEE (reference sequence). CDR3 in DNA: TGTGCCAGCAGCTTGGCCGTAGGACAAAGCACCGGGGAGCTGTTTTTT. Residues: CASSLAVGQSTGELFF.

This rearrangement joins TRBV10-3 to TRBJ2-5; D not certain. CDR1 ENHRY and CDR2 SYGVKD come from the germline V gene. The ends were cut back, 10 bases at V and 1 base at J, with 13 bases in the middle. This CDR3 comprises 13 residues. This CDR3 is CATSPGSQETQYF. The CDR3 nucleotides are TGTGCCACTTCTCCCGGGTCCCAAGAGACCCAGTACTTC.

V is TRBV6-5 and J is TRBJ2-7, with TRBD1 matching 8 bases. V lost 2 bases and J lost 2; bases outside the gene matches: 5. Germline V lookup: CDR1 MNHEY, CDR2 SVGAGI. CDR3 length: 15 amino acids. The CDR3 loop reads CASSYLTTGAYEQYF. The CDR3 DNA follows: TGTGCCAGCAGTTACCTGACGACAGGGGCCTACGAGCAGTACTTC.

V gene TRBV5-1 combines with J gene TRBJ1-1; D remains ambiguous. The V end was cut by 5 bases, the J end by 7 bases, with 15 bases between. This CDR3 has 13 amino acids. Germline V lookup: CDR1 SGHRS, CDR2 YFSETQ. In DNA, the CDR3 is TGCGCCAGCAGTTGGAACATAGCTGGTGAAGCTTTCTTT. This sequence encodes CASSWNIAGEAFF.

This clone was observed a single time. The J gene is TRBJ1-2, the V gene TRBV5-5, with a tentative D call TRBD1 (5 bases). Trimming stripped 4 bases from V and 2 bases from J, with 15 bases between. This CDR3 comprises 15 residues. The germline CDR1 and CDR2 sequences are SGHKS and YYEKEE (reference sequence). In DNA, the CDR3 is TGTGCCAGCAGCCCCGCTGGGACTGACAACTATGGCTACACCTTC. Protein product: CASSPAGTDNYGYTF.

CDR3 nucleotides: TGTGCCAGTAGTATTCCAGGGCGGAGAAACACCATATATTTT. Its translation is CASSIPGRRNTIYF. The chain uses TRBV19 and TRBJ1-3; D might be TRBD1 (5 bases). There are 14 residues in the CDR3. Germline V gene lookup returns CDR1 LNHDA and CDR2 SQIVND (reference sequence). The germline V and J ends were trimmed by 3 bases and 5 bases, with 11 bases remaining between them.

V and J are TRBV27 and TRBJ1-2; 7 bases are shared with TRBD1. This CDR3 comprises 16 residues. V was clipped by 5 bases and J by 1 base; unmatched bases: 10. Germline CDR1 reads MNHEY; CDR2 reads SMNVEV (reference sequence). The DNA for the CDR3 is TGTGCCAGCAGTCCCGACAGGGAAAGGGGTAACTATGGCTACACCTTC. This sequence encodes CASSPDRERGNYGYTF.

The rearrangement uses TRBV11-2 and TRBJ2-2, with TRBD2 as a possible D gene (6 bases). Trimming cost V 5 bases and J 0 bases, with 16 bases left between them. The germline CDR1 and CDR2 sequences are SGHAT and FQNNGV. The CDR3 totals 17 residues. The CDR3 reads CASSGAWGDPNTGELFF. The CDR3 region has the DNA TGTGCCAGCAGCGGGGCATGGGGGGACCCGAACACCGGGGAGCTGTTTTTT.